This TCR beta chain was found in a study of beta chain features in type 1 diabetes. The authors reverse transcribed all of the isolated RNA, so sequencing captured expressed TCRB transcripts. Samples of naive, central memory and regulatory T cells yielded a mean of about 3.7 million reads. Profiling relied on immunoSEQ multiplex PCR, and the TCRdb table lists in-frame clones only, not all of them. The data show around 44,000 clones, with about 51% seen just once and 2.1% held by the top ten. In its sample, this clone was seen a few times. With 6 bases removed from V and 9 bases from J, the gap between germline ends came to 15 bases. The V gene's germline CDR1 is KGHSH and CDR2 LQKENI. CDR3 length: 13 amino acids.

This receptor was taken from a young woman in good health. This chain joins TRBV18 and TRBJ2-1; D not certain. The specimen sequenced was Tregs from blood. DNA of the CDR3: TGTGCCAGCTCCCCTGAGAGGAACCGTGAGCAGTTCTTC. Residues: CASSPERNREQFF.